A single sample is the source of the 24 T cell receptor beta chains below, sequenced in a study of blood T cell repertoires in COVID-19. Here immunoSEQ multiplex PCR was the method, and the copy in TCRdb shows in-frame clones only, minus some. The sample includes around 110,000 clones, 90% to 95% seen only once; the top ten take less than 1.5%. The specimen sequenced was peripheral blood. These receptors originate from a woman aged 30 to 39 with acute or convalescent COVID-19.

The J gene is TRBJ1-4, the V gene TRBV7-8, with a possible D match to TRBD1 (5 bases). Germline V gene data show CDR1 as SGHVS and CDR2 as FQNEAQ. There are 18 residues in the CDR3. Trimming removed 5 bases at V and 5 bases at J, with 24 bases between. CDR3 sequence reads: CASSPNRGGSTMNEKLFF. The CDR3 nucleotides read TGTGCCAGCAGCCCTAACCGGGGGGGGTCCACCATGAATGAAAAACTGTTTTTT.

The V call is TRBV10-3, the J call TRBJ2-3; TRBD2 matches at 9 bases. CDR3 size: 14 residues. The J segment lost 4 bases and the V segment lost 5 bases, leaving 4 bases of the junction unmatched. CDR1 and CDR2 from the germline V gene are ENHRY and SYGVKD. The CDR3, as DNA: TGTGCCATCAGTATCGGGACTAGCCCAGATACGCAGTATTTT. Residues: CAISIGTSPDTQYF.

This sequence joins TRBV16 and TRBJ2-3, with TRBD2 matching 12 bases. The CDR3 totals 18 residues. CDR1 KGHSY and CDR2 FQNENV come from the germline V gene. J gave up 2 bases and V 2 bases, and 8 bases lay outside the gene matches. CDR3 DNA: TGTGCCAGCAGCCAAGGGGAATGGACTAGCGGGGACACAGATACGCAGTATTTT. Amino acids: CASSQGEWTSGDTDTQYF. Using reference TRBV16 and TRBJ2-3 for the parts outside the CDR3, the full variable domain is GEEVAQTPKHLVRGEGQKAKLYCAPIKGHSYVFWYQQVLKNEFKFLISFQNENVFDETGMPKERFSAKCLPNSPCSLEIQATKLEDSAVYFCASSQGEWTSGDTDTQYFGPGTRLTVL.

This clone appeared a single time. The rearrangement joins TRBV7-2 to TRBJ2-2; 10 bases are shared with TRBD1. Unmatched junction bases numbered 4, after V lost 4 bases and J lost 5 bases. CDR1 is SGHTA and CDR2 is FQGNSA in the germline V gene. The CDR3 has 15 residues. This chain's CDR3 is CASSWTGQGTGELFF. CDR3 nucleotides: TGTGCCAGCAGCTGGACGGGACAGGGGACCGGGGAGCTGTTTTTT.

CDR3 nucleotides: TGTGCCAGCAGTGGGGCCGTGGCAGGCACAGATACGCAGTATTTT. It codes for CASSGAVAGTDTQYF. The chain has TRBV2 and TRBJ2-3; no clear D gene. The V and J ends lost 4 bases and 1 base respectively, with 12 bases between them. The germline CDR1 and CDR2 sequences are SNHLY and FYNNEI. The CDR3 has 15 amino acids.

CDR3 sequence: CASSPSGYEQYF. The CDR3, as DNA: TGTGCCAGCAGCCCCTCCGGGTACGAGCAGTACTTC. The chain recombines TRBV3-1 (or the pseudogene TRBV3-2) with TRBJ2-7, with no clear D. The V end lost 4 bases, the J end lost 4 bases, and 8 bases lay between the germline ends. Per the germline V gene, CDR1 is LGHDT and CDR2 is YNNKEL (reference sequence). This CDR3 spans 12 amino acids.

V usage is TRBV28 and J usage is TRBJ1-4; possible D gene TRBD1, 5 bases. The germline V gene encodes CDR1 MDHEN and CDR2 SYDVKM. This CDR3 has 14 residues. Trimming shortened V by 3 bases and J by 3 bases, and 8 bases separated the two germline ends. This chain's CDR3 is CASSFGGANEKLFF. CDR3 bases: TGTGCCAGCAGTTTCGGGGGAGCTAATGAAAAACTGTTTTTT.

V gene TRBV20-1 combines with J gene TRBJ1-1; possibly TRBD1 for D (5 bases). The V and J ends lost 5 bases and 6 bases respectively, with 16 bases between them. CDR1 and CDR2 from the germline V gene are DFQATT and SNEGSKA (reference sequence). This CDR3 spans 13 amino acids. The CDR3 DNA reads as TGCAGTGCTGGTGGACATGACCTGGCTGAAGCTTTCTTT. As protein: CSAGGHDLAEAFF.

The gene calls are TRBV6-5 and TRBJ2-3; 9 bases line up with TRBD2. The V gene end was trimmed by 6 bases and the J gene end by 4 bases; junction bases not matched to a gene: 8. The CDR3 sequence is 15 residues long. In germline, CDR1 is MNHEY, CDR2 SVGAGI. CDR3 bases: TGTGCCAGCAGAGGCAGCGGGGGGATCGCAGATACGCAGTATTTT. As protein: CASRGSGGIADTQYF.

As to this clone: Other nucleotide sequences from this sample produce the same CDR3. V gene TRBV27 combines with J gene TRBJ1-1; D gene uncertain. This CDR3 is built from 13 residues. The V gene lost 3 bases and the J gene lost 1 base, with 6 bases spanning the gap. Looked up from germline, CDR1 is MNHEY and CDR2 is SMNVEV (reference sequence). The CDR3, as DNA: TGTGCCAGCAGTTTCACTGGGAACACTGAAGCTTTCTTT. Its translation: CASSFTGNTEAFF.

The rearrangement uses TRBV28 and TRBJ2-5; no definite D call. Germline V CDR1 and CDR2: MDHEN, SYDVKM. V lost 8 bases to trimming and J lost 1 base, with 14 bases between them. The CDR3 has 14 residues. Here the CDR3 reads CASPRPTSQETQYF. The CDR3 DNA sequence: TGTGCCAGCCCCCGCCCGACAAGCCAAGAGACCCAGTACTTC. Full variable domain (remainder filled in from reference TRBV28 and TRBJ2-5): DVKVTQSSRYLVKRTGEKVFLECVQDMDHENMFWYRQDPGLGLRLIYFSYDVKMKEKGDIPEGYSVSREKKERFSLILESASTNQTSMYLCASPRPTSQETQYFGPGTRLLVL.

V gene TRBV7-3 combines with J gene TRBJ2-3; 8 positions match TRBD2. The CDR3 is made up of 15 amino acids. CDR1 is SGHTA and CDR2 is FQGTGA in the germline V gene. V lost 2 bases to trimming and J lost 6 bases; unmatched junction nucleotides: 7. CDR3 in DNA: TGTGCCAGCAGCTTATCCCTAGCGGGTGGTGATACGCAGTATTTT. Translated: CASSLSLAGGDTQYF.

The CDR3 is CASSMYGANYGYTF. For the CDR3, the DNA is TGTGCCAGCAGTATGTACGGTGCTAACTATGGCTACACCTTC. The chain links TRBV25-1 to TRBJ1-2; D gene ambiguous. The CDR3 has 14 amino acids. V gave up 5 bases and J gave up 0 bases, with 10 bases separating them. Germline CDR1 and CDR2: MGHDK and SYGVNS.

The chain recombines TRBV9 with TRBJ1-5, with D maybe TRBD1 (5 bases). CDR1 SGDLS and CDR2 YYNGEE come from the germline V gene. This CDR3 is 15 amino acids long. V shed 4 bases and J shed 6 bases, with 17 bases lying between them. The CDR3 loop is CASSSDRDFGQPQHF. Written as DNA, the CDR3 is TGTGCCAGCAGCTCCGACCGGGACTTCGGTCAGCCCCAGCATTTT.

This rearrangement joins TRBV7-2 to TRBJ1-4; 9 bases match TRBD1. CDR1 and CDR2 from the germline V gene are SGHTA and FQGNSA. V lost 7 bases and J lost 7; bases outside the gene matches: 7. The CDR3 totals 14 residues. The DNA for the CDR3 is TGTGCCAGCAACCTACAGGGGGCGGGTGAAAAACTGTTTTTT. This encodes CASNLQGAGEKLFF. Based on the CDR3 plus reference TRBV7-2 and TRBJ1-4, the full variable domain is GAGVSQSPSNKVTEKGKDVELRCDPISGHTALYWYRQSLGQGLEFLIYFQGNSAPDKSGLPSDRFSAERTGGSVSTLTIQRTQQEDSAVYLCASNLQGAGEKLFFGSGTQLSVL.

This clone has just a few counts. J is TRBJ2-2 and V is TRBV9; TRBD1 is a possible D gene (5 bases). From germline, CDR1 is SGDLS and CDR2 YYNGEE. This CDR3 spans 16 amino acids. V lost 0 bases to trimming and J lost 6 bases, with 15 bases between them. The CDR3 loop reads CASSVATGPIAGELFF. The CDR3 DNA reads TGTGCCAGCAGCGTAGCTACAGGACCCATCGCCGGGGAGCTGTTTTTT. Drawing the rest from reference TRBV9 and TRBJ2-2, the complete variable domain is DSGVTQTPKHLITATGQRVTLRCSPRSGDLSVYWYQQSLDQGLQFLIQYYNGEERAKGNILERFSAQQFPDLHSELNLSSLELGDSALYFCASSVATGPIAGELFFGEGSRLTVL.

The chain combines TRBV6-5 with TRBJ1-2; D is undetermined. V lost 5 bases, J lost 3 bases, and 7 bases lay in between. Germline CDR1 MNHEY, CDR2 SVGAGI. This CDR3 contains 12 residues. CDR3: CASSTGDYGYTF. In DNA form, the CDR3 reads TGTGCCAGCAGTACCGGGGACTATGGCTACACCTTC.

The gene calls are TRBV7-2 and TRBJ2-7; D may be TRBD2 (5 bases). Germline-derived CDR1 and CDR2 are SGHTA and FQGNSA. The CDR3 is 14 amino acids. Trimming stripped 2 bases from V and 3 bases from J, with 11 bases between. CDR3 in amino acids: CASSLQADFYEQYF. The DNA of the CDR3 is TGTGCCAGCAGCTTACAAGCGGACTTCTACGAGCAGTACTTC.

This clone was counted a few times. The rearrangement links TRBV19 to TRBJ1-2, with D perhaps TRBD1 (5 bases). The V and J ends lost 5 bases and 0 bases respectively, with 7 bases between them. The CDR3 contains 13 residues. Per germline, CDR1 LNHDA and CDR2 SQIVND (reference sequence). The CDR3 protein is CASSLDTNYGYTF. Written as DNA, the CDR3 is TGTGCCAGTAGTCTGGACACTAACTATGGCTACACCTTC.

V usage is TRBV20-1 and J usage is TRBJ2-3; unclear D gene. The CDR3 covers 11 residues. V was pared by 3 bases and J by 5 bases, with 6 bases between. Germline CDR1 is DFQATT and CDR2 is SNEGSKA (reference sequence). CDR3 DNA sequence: TGCAGTGCTAGGAGAGGAGATACGCAGTATTTT. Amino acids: CSARRGDTQYF.

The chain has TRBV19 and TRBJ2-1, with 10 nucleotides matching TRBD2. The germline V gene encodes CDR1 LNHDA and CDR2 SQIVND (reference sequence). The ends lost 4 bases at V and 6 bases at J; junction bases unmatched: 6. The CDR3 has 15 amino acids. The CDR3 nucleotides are TGTGCCAGTAGTAACCGACTAGCGGGTCCCAATGAGCAGTTCTTC. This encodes CASSNRLAGPNEQFF. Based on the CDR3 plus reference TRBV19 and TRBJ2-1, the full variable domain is DGGITQSPKYLFRKEGQNVTLSCEQNLNHDAMYWYRQDPGQGLRLIYYSQIVNDFQKGDIAEGYSVSREKKESFPLTVTSAQKNPTAFYLCASSNRLAGPNEQFFGPGTRLTVL.

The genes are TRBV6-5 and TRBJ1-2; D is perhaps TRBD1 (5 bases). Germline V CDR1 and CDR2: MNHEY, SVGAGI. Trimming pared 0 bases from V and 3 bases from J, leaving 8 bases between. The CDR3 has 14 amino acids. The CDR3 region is CASSYSGEDYGYTF. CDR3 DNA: TGTGCCAGCAGTTACTCGGGGGAGGACTATGGCTACACCTTC.

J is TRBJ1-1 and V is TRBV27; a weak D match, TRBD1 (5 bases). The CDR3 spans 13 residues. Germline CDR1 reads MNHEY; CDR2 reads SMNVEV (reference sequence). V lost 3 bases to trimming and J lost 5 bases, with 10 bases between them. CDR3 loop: CASSFTGGTEAFF. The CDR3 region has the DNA TGTGCCAGCAGTTTTACGGGGGGAACTGAAGCTTTCTTT.

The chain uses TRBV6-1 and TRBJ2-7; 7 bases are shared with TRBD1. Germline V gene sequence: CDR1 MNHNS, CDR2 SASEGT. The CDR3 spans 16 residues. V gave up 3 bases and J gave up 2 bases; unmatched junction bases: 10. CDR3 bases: TGTGCCAGCAGTGACTTAGACAGGGCACACCCCTACGAGCAGTACTTC. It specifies CASSDLDRAHPYEQYF.